What follows are 17 T cell receptor beta chains derived from one specimen sequenced in a study of CD8+ T cells in alopecia areata. The authors extracted RNA and reverse transcribed it into cDNA as the sequencing template. Clones were read by immunoSEQ multiplex PCR, and TCRdb kept only the in-frame ones, dropping some. The sample lists about 220,000 clones, around three fifths occurring once. The treatment was: oral pan-JAK inhibitor, 5-10 mg twice daily. The source material was CD4+ T cells sorted from blood, sampled at week 4, from a patient treated with tofacitinib. These receptors were taken from a human donor with alopecia areata.

This clone was counted many times. J is TRBJ1-6 and V is TRBV27; D uncertain. The V gene's germline CDR1 is MNHEY and CDR2 SMNVEV (reference sequence). The CDR3 covers 14 residues. Trimming removed 2 bases from V and 4 bases from J, with 6 bases in between. CDR3 DNA sequence: TGTGCCAGCAGTTTAAGTCCATATAATTCACCCCTCCACTTT. Translated: CASSLSPYNSPLHF.

Only a few counts were recorded for this clone. The chain uses TRBV14 and TRBJ2-2; D possibly corresponds to TRBD1 (6 bases). CDR3 length: 14 residues. Trimming took 3 bases from V and 1 from J, leaving 6 bases between them. Per germline, CDR1 SGHDN and CDR2 FVKESK. The CDR3 nucleotides read TGTGCCAGCAGCCACAGGGGGAACACCGGGGAGCTGTTTTTT. Protein sequence: CASSHRGNTGELFF.

The J gene is TRBJ1-2, the V gene TRBV9, with 8 bases lining up with TRBD1. After removal of 2 bases from V and 5 bases from J, the junction contained 8 bases not matched to a gene. The CDR3 extends over 15 amino acids. Germline CDR1 and CDR2: SGDLS and YYNGEE. The CDR3 is CASSVGTDRAYGYTF. The CDR3 DNA reads as TGTGCCAGCAGCGTGGGGACGGACAGGGCATATGGCTACACCTTC.

The sample holds many counts of this clone. The rearrangement joins TRBV19 to TRBJ2-5; D may match TRBD1 or TRBD2 (5 bases each). Germline V gene lookup returns CDR1 LNHDA and CDR2 SQIVND (reference sequence). CDR3 size: 10 residues. V lost 10 bases, J lost 5 bases, and 8 bases lay in between. This CDR3 is CATGRETQYF. The CDR3 DNA is TGTGCCACGGGACGGGAGACCCAGTACTTC.

This clone was observed once. The chain has TRBV30 and TRBJ1-1; no clear D gene. In germline, CDR1 is GTSNPN, CDR2 SVGIG (reference sequence). V dropped 1 base and J dropped 4 bases, with 10 bases sitting between them. CDR3 length: 13 residues. This CDR3 is CAWSGLIGTEAFF. The CDR3 region has the DNA TGTGCCTGGAGTGGCCTAATTGGCACTGAAGCTTTCTTT.

In its sample, this clone was seen a few times. V and J are TRBV14 and TRBJ2-7; 8 nucleotides agree with TRBD1. Germline CDR1 SGHDN, CDR2 FVKESK. The ends lost 0 bases at V and 1 base at J; junction bases unmatched: 5. The CDR3 spans 16 residues. The CDR3 DNA sequence: TGTGCCAGCAGCCAAGAGGGCAGGGGGCCGTCCTACGAGCAGTACTTC. This gives the protein CASSQEGRGPSYEQYF.

CDR3 region: CASSTTGASSYEQYF. The CDR3 DNA reads as TGTGCCAGCAGTACGACAGGGGCGAGCTCCTACGAGCAGTACTTC. This chain joins TRBV6-5 and TRBJ2-7; 8 positions match TRBD1. The CDR3 has 15 residues. After removal of 5 bases from V and 0 bases from J, the junction contained 6 bases not matched to a gene. CDR1 MNHEY and CDR2 SVGAGI come from the germline V gene.

The rearrangement joins TRBV30 to TRBJ2-3; a weak D match, TRBD2 (5 bases). This CDR3 comprises 12 residues. V was clipped by 3 bases and J by 6 bases, with 10 bases between them. Germline V gene sequence: CDR1 GTSNPN, CDR2 SVGIG (reference sequence). CDR3 amino acids: CAWSEGGDTQYF. CDR3 nucleotides: TGTGCCTGGAGCGAAGGAGGTGATACGCAGTATTTT. The variable domain in full, with the rest retrieved from reference TRBV30 and TRBJ2-3, is SQTIHQWPATLVQPVGSPLSLECTVEGTSNPNLYWYRQAAGRGLQLLFYSVGIGQISSEVPQNLSASRPQDRQFILSSKKLLLSDSGFYLCAWSEGGDTQYFGPGTRLTVL.

This clone has just a few counts. The CDR3 DNA is TGTGCCAGCAGCCGAACAGGGGGCGCGGCAGACATTCAGTACTTC. Its protein product is CASSRTGGAADIQYF. The chain uses TRBV6-1 and TRBJ2-4; 9 bases are shared with TRBD1. Germline lookup yields CDR1 MNHNS and CDR2 SASEGT. The CDR3 extends over 15 amino acids. V trimming: 6 bases; J trimming: 8 bases; junction bases outside the gene matches: 11.

This clone was seen more than once but under ten times. This chain connects TRBV4-3 to TRBJ2-3; D possibly corresponds to TRBD2 (6 bases). Germline assignment: CDR1 LGHNA and CDR2 YSLEER. Trimming removed 0 bases at V and 0 bases at J, with 13 bases between. This CDR3 region has 17 residues. The CDR3 bases are TGCGCCAGCAGCCAAGATACCAGGACTACTAGCACAGATACGCAGTATTTT. This gives the protein CASSQDTRTTSTDTQYF.

This clone was counted between two and nine times. The chain links TRBV4-1 to TRBJ1-1; the match to TRBD1 covers 7 bases. This CDR3 comprises 15 residues. V was pared by 1 base and J by 1 base, with 3 bases of the junction left unmatched. The germline V gene has CDR1 MGHRA and CDR2 YSYEKL. CDR3 in DNA: TGCGCCAGCAGCCAAGTCGACAGGGAGAACACTGAAGCTTTCTTT. As protein: CASSQVDRENTEAFF.

The chain recombines TRBV29-1 with TRBJ2-7; D could derive from TRBD1 or TRBD2 (5 bases each). Germline loops: CDR1 SQVTM, CDR2 ANQGSEA. Trimming stripped 5 bases from V and 3 bases from J, with 17 bases between. The length of the CDR3 is 14 residues. CDR3 sequence (DNA): TGCAGCGTTAAACAGCCCGGGACCGTCTACGAGCAGTACTTC. Translation: CSVKQPGTVYEQYF.

In its sample, this clone was seen many times. V and J are TRBV4-3 and TRBJ2-3; D is tentatively TRBD1 or TRBD2 (7 bases each). Looked up from germline, CDR1 is LGHNA and CDR2 is YSLEER. Trimming left V 1 base short and J 2 bases short, with 16 bases between. This CDR3 spans 17 amino acids. The DNA of the CDR3 is TGCGCCAGCAGCCAAGCCTCAGGGGGGGCACACACAGATACGCAGTATTTT. Residues: CASSQASGGAHTDTQYF.

For this clone: This sample includes further DNA sequences coding for the same CDR3. The V gene is TRBV29-1, the J gene TRBJ1-1, with a possible D match to TRBD1 (6 bases). The CDR3 runs to 9 residues. The V gene's germline CDR1 is SQVTM and CDR2 ANQGSEA. Trimming removed 7 bases at V and 8 bases at J, with 8 bases between. The CDR3 nucleotides are TGCAGCGGCGGGACAGAAGCTTTCTTT. Translating it yields CSGGTEAFF.

The chain employs TRBV29-1 and TRBJ2-5; perhaps TRBD1 as D (6 bases). V lost 0 bases and J 3 bases, leaving 8 bases between the germline ends. CDR3 length: 13 residues. Germline V gene lookup returns CDR1 SQVTM and CDR2 ANQGSEA. CDR3 loop: CSVEDDRKETQYF. Written as DNA, the CDR3 is TGCAGCGTTGAAGATGACAGGAAAGAGACCCAGTACTTC.

The chain employs TRBV29-1 and TRBJ2-3; D gene ambiguous. With 8 bases removed from V and 1 base from J, the gap between germline ends came to 10 bases. Germline CDR1 is SQVTM and CDR2 is ANQGSEA. The CDR3 loop spans 12 amino acids. DNA for the CDR3: TGCAGCTCAAAACTGGGCACAGATACGCAGTATTTT. It codes for CSSKLGTDTQYF.

This clone came up a few times. The chain employs TRBV9 and TRBJ2-5, with D perhaps TRBD2 (6 bases). The germline V gene encodes CDR1 SGDLS and CDR2 YYNGEE. The CDR3 has 13 amino acids. The V and J ends lost 2 bases and 3 bases respectively, with 8 bases between them. In DNA, the CDR3 is TGTGCCAGCAGCGTGGGACTGGAAGAGACCCAGTACTTC. Its translation is CASSVGLEETQYF.